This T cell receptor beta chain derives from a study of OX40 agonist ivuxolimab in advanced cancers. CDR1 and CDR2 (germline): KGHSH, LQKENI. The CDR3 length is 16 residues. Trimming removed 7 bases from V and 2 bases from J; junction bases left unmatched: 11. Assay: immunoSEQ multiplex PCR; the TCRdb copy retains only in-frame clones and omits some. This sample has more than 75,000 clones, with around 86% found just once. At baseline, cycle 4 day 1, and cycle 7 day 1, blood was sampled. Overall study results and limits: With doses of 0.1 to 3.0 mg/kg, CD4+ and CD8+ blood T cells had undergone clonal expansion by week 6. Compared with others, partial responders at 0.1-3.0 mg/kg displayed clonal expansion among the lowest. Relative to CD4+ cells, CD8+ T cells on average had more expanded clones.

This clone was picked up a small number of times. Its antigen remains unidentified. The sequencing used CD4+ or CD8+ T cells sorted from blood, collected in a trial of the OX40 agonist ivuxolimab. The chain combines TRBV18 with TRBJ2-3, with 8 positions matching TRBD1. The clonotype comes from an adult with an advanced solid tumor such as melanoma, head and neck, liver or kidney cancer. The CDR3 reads CASYLDGTGYTDTQYF. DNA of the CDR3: TGTGCCAGCTACCTTGACGGGACAGGTTACACAGATACGCAGTATTTT.